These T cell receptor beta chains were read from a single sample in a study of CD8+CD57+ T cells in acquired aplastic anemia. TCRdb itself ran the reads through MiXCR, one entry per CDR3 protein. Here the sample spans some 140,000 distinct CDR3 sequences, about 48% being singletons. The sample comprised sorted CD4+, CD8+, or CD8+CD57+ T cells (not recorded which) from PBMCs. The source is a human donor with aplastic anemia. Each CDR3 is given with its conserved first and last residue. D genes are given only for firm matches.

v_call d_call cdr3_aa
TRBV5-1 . CSSSFDRYGYTF
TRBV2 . CASSDGYGQYF
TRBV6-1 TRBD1 CASSEEGQGAHEQYF
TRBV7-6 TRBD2 CASSLVAGGDLSRTDTQYF
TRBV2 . CASSDGGANVLTF
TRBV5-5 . CASSLDDYGYTF
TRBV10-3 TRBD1 CAISLDRVGGYTF
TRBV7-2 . CASSLLRRDTEAFF
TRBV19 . CASSRGGSIYEQYF
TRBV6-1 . CASRRTENTEAFF
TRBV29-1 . CSVDRNNEQFF
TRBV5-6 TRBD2 CASRTSGYSTDTQYF
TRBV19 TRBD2 CASSIVASGGYEQYF
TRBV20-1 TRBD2 CSARLGLAGGSYNEQFF
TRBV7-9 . CASSPFRREDGYTF
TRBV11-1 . CASSLMTGNTEAFF
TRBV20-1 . CGARDVGDAQPQHF
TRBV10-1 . CASRHGGRSSGQYF
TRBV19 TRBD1 CASSTGRGRPQHF
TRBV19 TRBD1 CASSTDRESQETQYF
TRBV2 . CASSLGSAHQPQRF
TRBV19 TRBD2 CASSLGTSEFNEQFF
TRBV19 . CASSITATYEQYF
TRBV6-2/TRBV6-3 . CASSYSTGYEQYF
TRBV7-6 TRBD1 CASSPRDGTELNYGYTF
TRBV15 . CATSRYAPGLTKETQYF
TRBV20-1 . CSARDRKSSYNSPLHF
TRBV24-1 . CATSARSGGELFF
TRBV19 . CASRTVPNQPQHF
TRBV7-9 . CASSLKLGLHNEQFF
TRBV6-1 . CASSENRGRSYEQYF
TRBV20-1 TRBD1 CSATGTETYEQYF
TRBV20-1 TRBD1 CSASIVQGDRETQYF
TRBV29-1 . CSVGVPESSYNSPLHF
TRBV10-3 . CAISEVQLANYGYTW
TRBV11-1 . CATSSDRSSNTGELFF
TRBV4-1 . CASSQVAAGTEAFF
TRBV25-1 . CASTTTSVTDTQYF